These 11 T cell receptor beta chains share one sample of origin, sequenced in a study of T cells after posttransplantation cyclophosphamide. Libraries were prepared by immunoSEQ multiplex PCR; TCRdb keeps only in-frame clonotypes and omits some of them. This sample carries more than 4,000 clones, around 82% of them seen once, and the ten largest clones take about 18%. A marrow graft followed busulfan-fludarabine conditioning, with cyclophosphamide on days +3 and +4. Sample: PBMCs, taken 86 days after allogeneic stem cell transplant with posttransplant cyclophosphamide. The receptors originated from a male patient between 45 and 59 years old who received an allogeneic stem cell transplant from an unrelated donor, was CMV-positive, and had acute GVHD only. Some of the T cells might come from the graft donor.

J is TRBJ1-4 and V is TRBV7-9; D not resolved. This CDR3 has 16 amino acids. Germline CDR1 reads SEHNR; CDR2 reads FQNEAQ (reference sequence). The V end was cut by 4 bases, the J end by 5 bases, with 17 bases between. CDR3 sequence: CASSYREAGGNEKLFF. The CDR3 region has the DNA TGTGCCAGCAGCTACCGAGAGGCGGGTGGGAATGAAAAACTGTTTTTT.

The chain has TRBV5-5 and TRBJ2-7; 10 bases map to TRBD2. In germline, CDR1 is SGHKS, CDR2 YYEKEE (reference sequence). The CDR3 length is 14 residues. With 1 base clipped from V and 4 bases from J, the junction kept 2 bases outside the gene matches. Here the CDR3 reads CASSLSGRGYEQYF. CDR3 sequence (DNA): TGTGCCAGCAGCTTGAGCGGGAGGGGGTACGAGCAGTACTTC.

V usage is TRBV7-6 and J usage is TRBJ2-3; a weak D match, TRBD2 (6 bases). The CDR3 runs to 16 residues. Trimming stripped 5 bases from V and 0 bases from J, with 15 bases between. Germline CDR1 reads SGHVS; CDR2 reads FNYEAQ. The CDR3 region is CASSPLLSGSTDTQYF. The CDR3 region has the DNA TGTGCCAGCAGCCCCCTATTGAGCGGGAGCACAGATACGCAGTATTTT.

For this clone: One junction end does not reproduce the germline sequence, and a read error may be involved. The chain joins TRBV7-8 to TRBJ2-1; 11 nucleotides match TRBD2. Germline V gene sequence: CDR1 SGHVS, CDR2 FQNEAQ. This CDR3 is 17 amino acids long. CDR3 nucleotide sequence: TGCGCCAGCAGCCAAGATCTAGCGGGGGGCACCTACAATGAGCAGTTCTTC. Amino acids: CASSQDLAGGTYNEQFF.

V is TRBV5-1 and J is TRBJ2-5; D not certain. Germline CDR1 SGHRS, CDR2 YFSETQ. This CDR3 is built from 14 residues. The V and J ends lost 2 bases and 1 base respectively, with 9 bases between them. The CDR3 sequence: CASSLGTGQETQYF. In DNA form, the CDR3 reads TGCGCCAGCAGCTTAGGAACGGGCCAAGAGACCCAGTACTTC.

A note on this clone: A junction end diverges from the germline sequence, so it may reflect a read error. J is TRBJ2-1 and V is TRBV5-5, with TRBD2 identical over 11 bases. This CDR3 has 17 residues. Germline V lookup: CDR1 SGHKS, CDR2 YYEKEE (reference sequence). DNA for the CDR3: TGCGCCAGCAGCCAAGATCTAGCGGGGGGCACCTACAATGAGCAGTTCTTC. This gives the protein CASSQDLAGGTYNEQFF.

This rearrangement joins TRBV13 to TRBJ1-1, with unresolved D. Trimming stripped 5 bases from V and 1 base from J, with 8 bases between. The CDR3 has 13 residues. CDR1 is PRHDT, CDR2 FYEKMQ, per germline (reference sequence). CDR3 in amino acids: CASSPLGNTEAFF. For the CDR3, the DNA is TGTGCCAGCAGCCCCCTCGGGAACACTGAAGCTTTCTTT. Based on the CDR3 plus reference TRBV13 and TRBJ1-1, the full variable domain is AAGVIQSPRHLIKEKRETATLKCYPIPRHDTVYWYQQGPGQDPQFLISFYEKMQSDKGSIPDRFSAQQFSDYHSELNMSSLELGDSALYFCASSPLGNTEAFFGQGTRLTVV.

This clone was observed a single time. The chain couples TRBV7-9 to TRBJ2-1; D uncertain. V lost 3 bases and J lost 9, with 9 bases in between. Germline CDR1 is SEHNR and CDR2 is FQNEAQ (reference sequence). The CDR3 totals 12 residues. CDR3: CASSLGTTEQFF. CDR3 DNA sequence: TGTGCCAGCAGCTTGGGCACAACTGAGCAGTTCTTC.

V is TRBV28 and J is TRBJ2-7, with 11 bases matching TRBD2. The CDR3 consists of 15 residues. The germline gives CDR1 MDHEN, CDR2 SYDVKM. With 3 bases clipped from V and 2 bases from J, the junction kept 3 bases outside the gene matches. The CDR3 is CASSFGTSGTYEQYF. The CDR3 DNA is TGTGCCAGCAGTTTCGGGACTAGCGGAACCTACGAGCAGTACTTC.

The chain couples TRBV7-7 to TRBJ2-5, with a possible D match to TRBD2 (6 bases). In germline, CDR1 is SSHAT, CDR2 FNYEAQ (reference sequence). V was trimmed by 5 bases and J by 5 bases, leaving 15 bases between them. The CDR3 has 14 residues. CDR3 amino acids: CASSNSGTAETQYF. In nucleotides, the CDR3 is TGTGCCAGCAGCAATAGCGGAACAGCCGAGACCCAGTACTTC.

This clone was picked up one time. The V and J genes are TRBV27 and TRBJ1-1; the D is unclear. V was pared by 3 bases and J by 1 base, with 9 bases between. From germline, CDR1 is MNHEY and CDR2 SMNVEV (reference sequence). CDR3 length: 14 amino acids. CDR3 in amino acids: CASSLERGNTEAFF. The DNA for the CDR3 is TGTGCCAGCAGTTTGGAACGGGGGAACACTGAAGCTTTCTTT.